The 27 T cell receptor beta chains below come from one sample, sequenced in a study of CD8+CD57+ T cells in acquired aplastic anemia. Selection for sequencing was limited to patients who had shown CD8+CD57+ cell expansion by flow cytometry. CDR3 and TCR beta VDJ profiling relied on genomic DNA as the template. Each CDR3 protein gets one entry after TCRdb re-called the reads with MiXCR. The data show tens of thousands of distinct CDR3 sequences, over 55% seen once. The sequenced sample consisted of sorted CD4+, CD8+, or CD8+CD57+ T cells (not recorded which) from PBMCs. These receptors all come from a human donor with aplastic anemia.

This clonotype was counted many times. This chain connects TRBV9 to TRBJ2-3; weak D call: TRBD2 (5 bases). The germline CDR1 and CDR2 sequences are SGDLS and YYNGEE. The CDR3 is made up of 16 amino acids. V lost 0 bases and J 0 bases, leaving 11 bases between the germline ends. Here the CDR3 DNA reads TGTGCCAGCAGCGTAGGTCTGGGCGGGAGCACAGATACGCAGTATTTT. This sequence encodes CASSVGLGGSTDTQYF.

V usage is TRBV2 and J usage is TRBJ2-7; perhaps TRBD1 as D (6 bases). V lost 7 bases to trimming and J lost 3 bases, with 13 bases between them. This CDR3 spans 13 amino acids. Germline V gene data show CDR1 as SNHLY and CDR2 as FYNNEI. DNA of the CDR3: TGTGCCAGCACCGAAAGGGGGATCTACGAGCAGTACTTC. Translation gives CASTERGIYEQYF.

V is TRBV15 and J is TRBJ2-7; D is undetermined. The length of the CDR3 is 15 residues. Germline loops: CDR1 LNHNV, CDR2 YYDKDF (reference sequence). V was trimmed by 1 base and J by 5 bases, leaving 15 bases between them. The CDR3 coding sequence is TGTGCCACCAGCAGAGGGACCCCAGGAAGACACGAGCAGTACTTC. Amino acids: CATSRGTPGRHEQYF.

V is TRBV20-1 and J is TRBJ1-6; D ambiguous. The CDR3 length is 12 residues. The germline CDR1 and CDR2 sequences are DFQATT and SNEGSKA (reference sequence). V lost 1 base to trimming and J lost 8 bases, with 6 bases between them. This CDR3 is CSARAVDSPLHF. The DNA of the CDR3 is TGCAGTGCTAGAGCGGTGGATTCACCCCTCCACTTT.

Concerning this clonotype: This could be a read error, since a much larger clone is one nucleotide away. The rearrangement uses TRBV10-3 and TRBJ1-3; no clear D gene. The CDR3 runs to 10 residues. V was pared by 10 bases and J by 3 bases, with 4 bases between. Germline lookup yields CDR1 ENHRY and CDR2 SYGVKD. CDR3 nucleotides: TGTGCCAGCGATGGAAACACCATATATTTT. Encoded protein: CASDGNTIYF.

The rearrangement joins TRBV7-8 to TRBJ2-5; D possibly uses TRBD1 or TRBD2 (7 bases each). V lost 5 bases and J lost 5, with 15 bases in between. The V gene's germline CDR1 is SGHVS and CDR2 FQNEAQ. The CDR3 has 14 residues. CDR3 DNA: TGTGCCAGCAGCAGAGCAGGGGGGGGGGAGACCCAGTACTTC. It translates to CASSRAGGGETQYF.

This chain's CDR3 is CSASGLNQPQHF. The CDR3 DNA follows: TGCAGTGCTAGCGGCCTCAATCAGCCCCAGCATTTT. The J gene is TRBJ1-5, the V gene TRBV20-1; unclear D gene. Trimming shortened V by 3 bases and J by 3 bases, and 6 bases separated the two germline ends. CDR3 size: 12 residues. Germline CDR1 reads DFQATT; CDR2 reads SNEGSKA (reference sequence).

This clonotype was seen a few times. CDR3 bases: TGTGCCACCAGCAGTGAGGACGCAGAAGGAAACGAGCAGTACTTC. Its translation is CATSSEDAEGNEQYF. V is TRBV15 and J is TRBJ2-7; D is ambiguous. V was shortened by 3 bases and J by 5 bases, with 17 bases between the two germline ends. The CDR3 length is 15 residues. Germline CDR1 reads LNHNV; CDR2 reads YYDKDF (reference sequence).

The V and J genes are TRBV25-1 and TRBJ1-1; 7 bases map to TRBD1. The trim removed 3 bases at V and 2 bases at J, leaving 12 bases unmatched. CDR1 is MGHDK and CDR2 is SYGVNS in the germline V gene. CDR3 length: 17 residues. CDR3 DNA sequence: TGTGCCAGCAGTGATTTCCCCCGGACAGGATCTAACACTGAAGCTTTCTTT. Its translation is CASSDFPRTGSNTEAFF. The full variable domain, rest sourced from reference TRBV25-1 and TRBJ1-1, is EADIYQTPRYLVIGTGKKITLECSQTMGHDKMYWYQQDPGMELHLIHYSYGVNSTEKGDLSSESTVSRIRTEHFPLTLESARPSHTSQYLCASSDFPRTGSNTEAFFGQGTRLTVV.

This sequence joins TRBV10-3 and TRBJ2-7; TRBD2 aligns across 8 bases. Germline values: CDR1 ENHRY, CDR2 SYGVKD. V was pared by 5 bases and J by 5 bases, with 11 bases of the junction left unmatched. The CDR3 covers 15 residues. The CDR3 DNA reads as TGTGCCATCAGTAAGACGCGGGGGGAAGCGGACGAGCAGTACTTC. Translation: CAISKTRGEADEQYF.

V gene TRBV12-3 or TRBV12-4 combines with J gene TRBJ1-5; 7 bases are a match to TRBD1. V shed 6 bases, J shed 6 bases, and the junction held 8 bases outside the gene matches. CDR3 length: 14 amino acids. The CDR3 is CASRRQGLGQPQHF. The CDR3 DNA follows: TGTGCCAGCAGAAGACAGGGCCTCGGTCAGCCCCAGCATTTT.

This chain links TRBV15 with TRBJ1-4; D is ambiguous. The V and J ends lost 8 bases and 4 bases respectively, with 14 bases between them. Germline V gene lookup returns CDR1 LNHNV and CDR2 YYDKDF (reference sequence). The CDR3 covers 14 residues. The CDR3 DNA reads TGTGCCACCGCCGAGAGGCCGATTAATGAAAAACTGTTTTTT. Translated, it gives CATAERPINEKLFF.

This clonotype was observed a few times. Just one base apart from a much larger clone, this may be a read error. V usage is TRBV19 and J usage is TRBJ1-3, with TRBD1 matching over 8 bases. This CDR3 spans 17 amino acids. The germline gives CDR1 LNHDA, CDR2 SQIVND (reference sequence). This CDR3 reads CASSTYLQGAIRNIIYF. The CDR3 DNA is TGTGCCAGTAGTACCTACCTCCAGGGGGCTATCCGGAACATCATATATTTT.

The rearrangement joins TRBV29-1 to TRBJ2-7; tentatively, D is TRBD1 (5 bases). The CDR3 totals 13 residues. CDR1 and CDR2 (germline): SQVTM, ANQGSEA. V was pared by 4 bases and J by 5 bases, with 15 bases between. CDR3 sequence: CSVVVRVVNEQYF. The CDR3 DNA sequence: TGCAGCGTTGTAGTCAGGGTGGTAAACGAGCAGTACTTC.

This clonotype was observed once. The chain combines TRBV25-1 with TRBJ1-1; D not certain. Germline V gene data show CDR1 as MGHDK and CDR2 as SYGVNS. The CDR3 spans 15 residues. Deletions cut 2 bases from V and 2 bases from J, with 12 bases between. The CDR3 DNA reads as TGTGCCAGCAGTGAAATTTGGGCGGAAAACACTGAAGCTTTCTTT. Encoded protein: CASSEIWAENTEAFF.

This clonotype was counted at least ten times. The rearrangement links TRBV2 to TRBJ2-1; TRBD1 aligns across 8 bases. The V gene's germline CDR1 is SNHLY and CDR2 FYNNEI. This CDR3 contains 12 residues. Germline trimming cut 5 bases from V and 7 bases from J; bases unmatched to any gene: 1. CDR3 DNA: TGTGCCAGCAGTTACAGGGGGAATGAGCAGTTCTTC. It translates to CASSYRGNEQFF.

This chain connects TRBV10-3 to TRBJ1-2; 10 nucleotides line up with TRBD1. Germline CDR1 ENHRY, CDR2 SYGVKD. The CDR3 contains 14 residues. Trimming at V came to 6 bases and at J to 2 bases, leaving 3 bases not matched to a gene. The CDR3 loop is CAISQGQGNYGYTF. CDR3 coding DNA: TGTGCCATCAGCCAGGGACAGGGGAACTATGGCTACACCTTC.

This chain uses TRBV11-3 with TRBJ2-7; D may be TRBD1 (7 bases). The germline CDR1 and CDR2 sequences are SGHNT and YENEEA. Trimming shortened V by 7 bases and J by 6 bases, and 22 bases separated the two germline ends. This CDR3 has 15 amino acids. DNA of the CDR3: TGTGCCAGCACACGGCATTGGAGGGGGCGGAGCGAGCAGTACTTC. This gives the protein CASTRHWRGRSEQYF.

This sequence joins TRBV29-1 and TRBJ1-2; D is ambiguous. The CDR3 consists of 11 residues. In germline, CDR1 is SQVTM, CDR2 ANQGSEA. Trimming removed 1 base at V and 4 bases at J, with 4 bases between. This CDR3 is CSVEGVYGYTF. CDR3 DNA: TGCAGCGTTGAAGGGGTCTATGGCTACACCTTC.

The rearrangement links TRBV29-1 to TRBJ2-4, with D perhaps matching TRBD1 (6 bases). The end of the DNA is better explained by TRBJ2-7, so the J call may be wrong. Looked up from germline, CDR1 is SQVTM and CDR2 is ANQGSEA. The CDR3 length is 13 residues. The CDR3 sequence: CSASTGKSYEQYF. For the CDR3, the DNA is TGCAGCGCCTCTACAGGGAAGAGTTACGAGCAGTACTTC.

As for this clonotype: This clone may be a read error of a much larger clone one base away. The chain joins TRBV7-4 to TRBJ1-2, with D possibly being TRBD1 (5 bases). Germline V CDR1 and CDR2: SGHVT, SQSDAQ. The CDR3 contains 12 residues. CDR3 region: CASSHRGDGYIF. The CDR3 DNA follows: TGTGCCAGCAGCCACCGCGGGGACGGCTACATCTTC.

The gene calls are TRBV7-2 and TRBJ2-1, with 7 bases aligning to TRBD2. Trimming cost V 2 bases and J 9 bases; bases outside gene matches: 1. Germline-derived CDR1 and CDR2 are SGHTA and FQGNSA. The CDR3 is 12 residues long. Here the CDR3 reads CASSLPGGEQFF. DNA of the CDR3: TGTGCCAGCAGCTTACCGGGGGGTGAGCAGTTCTTC.

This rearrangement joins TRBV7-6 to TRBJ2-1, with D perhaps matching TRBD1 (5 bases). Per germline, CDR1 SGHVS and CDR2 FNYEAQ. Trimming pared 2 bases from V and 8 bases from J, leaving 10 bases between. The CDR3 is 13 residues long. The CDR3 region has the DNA TGTGCCAGCAGCTTAACAGGTGGTCATGAGCAGTTCTTC. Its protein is CASSLTGGHEQFF.

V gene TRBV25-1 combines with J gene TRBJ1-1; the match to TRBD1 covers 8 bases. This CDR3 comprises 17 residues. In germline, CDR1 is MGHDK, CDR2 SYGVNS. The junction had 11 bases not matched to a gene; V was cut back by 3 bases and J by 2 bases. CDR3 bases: TGTGCCAGCAGTGACCCAGGGCACCCAGGGGGCAACACTGAAGCTTTCTTT. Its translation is CASSDPGHPGGNTEAFF.

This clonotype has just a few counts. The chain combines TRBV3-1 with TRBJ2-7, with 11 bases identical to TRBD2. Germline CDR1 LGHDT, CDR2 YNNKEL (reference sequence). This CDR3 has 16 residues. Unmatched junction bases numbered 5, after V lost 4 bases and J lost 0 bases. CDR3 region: CASSPLAGVNSYEQYF. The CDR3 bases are TGTGCCAGCAGCCCACTAGCGGGGGTTAACTCCTACGAGCAGTACTTC.

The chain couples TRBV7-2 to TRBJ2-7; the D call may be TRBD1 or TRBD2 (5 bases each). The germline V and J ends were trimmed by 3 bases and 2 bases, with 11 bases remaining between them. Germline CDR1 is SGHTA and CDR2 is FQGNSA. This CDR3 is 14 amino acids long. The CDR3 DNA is TGTGCCAGCAGCTTCGGGGCCGGGACCTACGAGCAGTACTTC. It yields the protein CASSFGAGTYEQYF. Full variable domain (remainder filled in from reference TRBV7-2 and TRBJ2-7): GAGVSQSPSNKVTEKGKDVELRCDPISGHTALYWYRQSLGQGLEFLIYFQGNSAPDKSGLPSDRFSAERTGGSVSTLTIQRTQQEDSAVYLCASSFGAGTYEQYFGPGTRLTVT.

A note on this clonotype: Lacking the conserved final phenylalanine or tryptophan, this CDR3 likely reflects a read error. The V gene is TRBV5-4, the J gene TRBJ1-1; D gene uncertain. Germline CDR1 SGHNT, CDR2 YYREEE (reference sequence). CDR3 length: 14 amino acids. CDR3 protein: CASSLARSNTEAFS. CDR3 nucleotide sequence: TGCGCCAGCAGCTTGGCCAGGTCGAACACTGAAGCTTTCTCT.